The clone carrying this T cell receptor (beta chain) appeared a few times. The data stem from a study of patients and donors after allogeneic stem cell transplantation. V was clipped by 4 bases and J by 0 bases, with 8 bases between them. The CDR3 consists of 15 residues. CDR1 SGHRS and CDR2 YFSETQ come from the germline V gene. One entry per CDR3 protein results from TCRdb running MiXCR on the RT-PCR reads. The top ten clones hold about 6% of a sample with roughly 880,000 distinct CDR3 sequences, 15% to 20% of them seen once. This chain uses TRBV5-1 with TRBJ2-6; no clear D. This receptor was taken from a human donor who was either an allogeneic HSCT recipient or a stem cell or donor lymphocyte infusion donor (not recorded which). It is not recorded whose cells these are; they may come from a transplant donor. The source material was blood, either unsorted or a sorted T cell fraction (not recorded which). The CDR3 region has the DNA TGCGCCAGCAGCCGAGGAAGCTCTGGGGCCAACGTCCTGACTTTC. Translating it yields CASSRGSSGANVLTF. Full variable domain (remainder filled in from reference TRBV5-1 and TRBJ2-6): KAGVTQTPRYLIKTRGQQVTLSCSPISGHRSVSWYQQTPGQGLQFLFEYFSETQRNKGNFPGRFSGRQFSNSRSEMNVSTLELGDSALYLCASSRGSSGANVLTFGAGSRLTVL.